A selection of T cell receptor beta chains follows, all from one sample in a study of cytomegalovirus exposure and HLA in healthy donors. The repertoire was sequenced with immunoSEQ multiplex PCR; TCRdb's copy has only in-frame clones and lacks some. Of about 100,000 clones in the sample, around 79% were seen once. Material for sequencing was PBMCs. The receptor set was obtained from a woman aged 35 to 49 in good health and CMV-seronegative. The CDR3 runs from the conserved cysteine through the conserved F or W. D genes are given only for firm matches. Rows may omit the clone size; those that give it use once, few, many or a size class.

d_gene,abundance,v_gene,j_gene,CDR3aa,CDR3nt
NA,NA,TRBV2,TRBJ1-5,CASSDRQFSNQPQHF,TGTGCCAGCAGTGACCGACAGTTCAGCAATCAGCCCCAGCATTTT
NA,NA,TRBV5-1,TRBJ2-5,CASSYQNQETQYF,TGCGCCAGCAGCTACCAGAACCAAGAGACCCAGTACTTC
NA,once,TRBV18,TRBJ1-2,CASSPAAAGYGYTF,TGTGCCAGCTCACCAGCGGCGGCAGGGTATGGCTACACCTTC
TRBD2,few,TRBV7-9,TRBJ2-7,CASSLGGPSYEQYF,TGTGCCAGCAGCTTGGGAGGGCCATCCTACGAGCAGTACTTC
TRBD1,once,TRBV10-1,TRBJ2-7,CASSPGTGTYEQYF,TGCGCCAGCAGTCCCGGGACAGGGACCTACGAGCAGTACTTC
TRBD1,NA,TRBV6-5,TRBJ1-5,CASSSNRGNQPQHF,TGTGCCAGCAGTTCCAACAGGGGGAATCAGCCCCAGCATTTT
TRBD1,NA,TRBV9,TRBJ1-2,CASSAAGGAFGGYTF,TGTGCCAGCAGCGCCGCAGGGGGCGCGTTCGGCGGCTACACCTTC
TRBD2,NA,TRBV10-3,TRBJ2-2,CAITGGVGRSTTGELFF,TGTGCCATCACGGGGGGGGTGGGCCGCTCCACCACCGGGGAGCTGTTTTTT
NA,NA,TRBV18,TRBJ2-5,CASSLGENQYF,TGTGCCAGCTCACTTGGGGAGAACCAGTACTTC
TRBD2,NA,TRBV2,TRBJ2-3,CASSTSVRTDTQYF,TGTGCCAGCAGTACTAGCGTCCGCACAGATACGCAGTATTTT
NA,NA,TRBV30,TRBJ1-2,CAWSVQGYGYTF,TGTGCCTGGAGTGTACAGGGATATGGCTACACCTTC
NA,NA,TRBV7-6,TRBJ1-2,CASSTQGTGAGYTF,TGTGCCAGCAGTACGCAGGGGACCGGGGCGGGCTACACCTTC
TRBD1,NA,TRBV5-1,TRBJ2-7,CASSLGTDRGEQYF,TGCGCCAGCAGCTTGGGAACTGACAGGGGGGAGCAGTACTTC
NA,once,TRBV27,TRBJ1-3,CASSRGGVVGNTIYF,TGTGCCAGCAGTCGCGGAGGGGTAGTTGGAAACACCATATATTTT
TRBD1,NA,TRBV19,TRBJ1-1,CASTRQGMNTEAFF,TGTGCCAGTACCCGACAGGGAATGAACACTGAAGCTTTCTTT
NA,NA,TRBV7-2,TRBJ1-2,CASSLERGARGYTF,TGTGCCAGCAGCTTAGAGCGGGGGGCGAGGGGCTACACCTTC
NA,NA,TRBV28,TRBJ1-1,CASSFGGGFRTEAFF,TGTGCCAGCAGTTTCGGCGGGGGGTTTAGGACTGAAGCTTTCTTT
NA,few,TRBV28,TRBJ1-3,CASSFHSGNTIYF,TGTGCCAGCAGTTTCCACTCTGGAAACACCATATATTTT
NA,NA,TRBV5-1,TRBJ2-7,CASSLAPRESNEQYF,TGCGCCAGCAGCTTGGCCCCCAGGGAAAGTAACGAGCAGTACTTC
TRBD1,NA,TRBV5-4,TRBJ2-7,CASSPTRGQGGDEQYF,TGTGCCAGCAGCCCAACCCGGGGACAGGGGGGGGACGAGCAGTACTTC
NA,NA,TRBV6-5,TRBJ2-7,CASRRPAQAYEQYF,TGTGCCAGCAGACGCCCCGCGCAGGCCTACGAGCAGTACTTC
NA,NA,TRBV7-2,TRBJ1-1,CASSLDPKLEAFF,TGTGCCAGCAGCTTAGATCCGAAGCTTGAAGCTTTCTTT
NA,NA,TRBV4-1,TRBJ2-3,CASSQAGHSTDTQYF,TGCGCCAGCAGCCAAGCGGGACATAGCACAGATACGCAGTATTTT
TRBD2,NA,TRBV9,TRBJ2-7,CASSGTSGTYEQYF,TGTGCCAGCAGCGGGACTAGCGGGACCTACGAGCAGTACTTC
TRBD2,once,TRBV5-1,TRBJ2-5,CASSLAPTSAQETQYF,TGCGCCAGCAGCTTGGCCCCGACTAGCGCACAAGAGACCCAGTACTTC